These 15 T cell receptor beta chains were all obtained from the same sample, sequenced in a study of shared clonotypes between healthy human individuals. Method: immunoSEQ multiplex PCR; TCRdb's copy keeps in-frame clones and lacks some. The table includes some 1 million clones, more than 60% detected once. Material for sequencing was memory CD4+ T cells sorted from blood. Subset: CD45RA-negative fraction. The receptors come from a man younger than 35 in good health.

To note about this clone: A single base is all that separates this from a far larger clone, so a read error is likely. V gene TRBV7-9 combines with J gene TRBJ1-6, with unresolved D. The CDR3 runs to 14 residues. Germline V gene data show CDR1 as SEHNR and CDR2 as FQNEAQ (reference sequence). The CDR3 protein is CASSPDLSNSPPHF. The CDR3 DNA reads TGTGCCAGCAGCCCCGACCTTTCTAATTCACCCCCCCACTTT. Drawing the rest from reference TRBV7-9 and TRBJ1-6, the complete variable domain is DTGVSQNPRHKITKRGQNVTFRCDPISEHNRLYWYRQTLGQGPEFLTYFQNEAQLEKSRLLSDRFSAERPKGSFSTLEIQRTEQGDSAMYLCASSPDLSNSPPHFGNGTRLTVT.

V gene TRBV6-5 combines with J gene TRBJ2-2; D is possibly TRBD1 (6 bases). The ends were cut back, 7 bases at V and 4 bases at J, with 10 bases in the middle. This CDR3 region has 13 residues. In germline, CDR1 is MNHEY, CDR2 SVGAGI. Written as DNA, the CDR3 is TGTGCCAGCAAACAGGGTTCCACCGGGGAGCTGTTTTTT. Translation: CASKQGSTGELFF.

This clone was observed a handful of times. This chain uses TRBV4-2 with TRBJ2-3, with no clear D. V lost 1 base to trimming and J lost 5 bases, with 10 bases between them. This CDR3 region has 14 residues. Germline V CDR1 and CDR2: LGHNA, YNFKEQ. The CDR3 region has the DNA TGTGCCAGCAGCCAAGGACGGACGCTAGATACGCAGTATTTT. Translating gives CASSQGRTLDTQYF.

This clone has only a few counts. The chain has TRBV7-2 and TRBJ2-1; D is unresolved. Germline CDR1 SGHTA, CDR2 FQGNSA. V was clipped by 2 bases and J by 8 bases, with 7 bases between them. The CDR3 runs 12 residues. As DNA, the CDR3 is TGTGCCAGCAGCTTATCTACCTATGAGCAGTTCTTC. Protein product: CASSLSTYEQFF.

The chain recombines TRBV19 with TRBJ2-3, with D uncertain. From germline, CDR1 is LNHDA and CDR2 SQIVND (reference sequence). CDR3 size: 18 residues. Trimming pared 5 bases from V and 2 bases from J, leaving 23 bases between. CDR3 nucleotides: TGTGCCAGTAGTCCCATGCCCTATAGTTCCTCCCTCACAGATACGCAGTATTTT. Encoded protein: CASSPMPYSSSLTDTQYF.

The gene calls are TRBV10-3 and TRBJ1-4; 7 nucleotides line up with TRBD1. The germline CDR1 and CDR2 sequences are ENHRY and SYGVKD. V trimming: 4 bases; J trimming: 0 bases; junction bases outside the gene matches: 2. The CDR3 sequence is 15 residues long. The CDR3 DNA follows: TGTGCCATCAGTGCTACAGGGGCAACTAATGAAAAACTGTTTTTT. This translates into CAISATGATNEKLFF.

The chain links TRBV11-2 to TRBJ2-1, with D perhaps matching TRBD1 (5 bases). Germline V gene data show CDR1 as SGHAT and CDR2 as FQNNGV. This CDR3 has 16 amino acids. The V and J ends lost 1 base and 4 bases respectively, with 14 bases between them. DNA for the CDR3: TGTGCCAGCAGCTTAGTGGGGCGGATCACTTACAATGAGCAGTTCTTC. It is translated as CASSLVGRITYNEQFF.

The V call is TRBV5-6, the J call TRBJ2-5; TRBD2 matches at 11 bases. Trimming cost V 4 bases and J 4 bases; bases outside gene matches: 3. The germline CDR1 and CDR2 sequences are SGHDT and YYEEEE. CDR3 size: 14 residues. The chain's CDR3 is CASSRGLAGETQYF. CDR3 sequence (DNA): TGTGCCAGCAGCCGCGGACTAGCGGGAGAGACCCAGTACTTC. Full variable domain (outside the CDR3, taken from reference TRBV5-6 and TRBJ2-5): DAGVTQSPTHLIKTRGQQVTLRCSPKSGHDTVSWYQQALGQGPQFIFQYYEEEERQRGNFPDRFSGHQFPNYSSELNVNALLLGDSALYLCASSRGLAGETQYFGPGTRLLVL.

The chain recombines TRBV19 with TRBJ1-5, with D possibly TRBD1 on 5 matching bases. The CDR3 is 17 residues long. Trimming stripped 2 bases from V and 0 bases from J, with 14 bases between. From germline, CDR1 is LNHDA and CDR2 SQIVND (reference sequence). As DNA, the CDR3 is TGTGCCAGTAGTATAAGCGGGACCGCCTATAGCAATCAGCCCCAGCATTTT. Protein sequence: CASSISGTAYSNQPQHF.

V gene TRBV29-1 combines with J gene TRBJ2-1, with D possibly being TRBD2 (6 bases). Deletions cut 6 bases from V and 9 bases from J, with 12 bases between. This CDR3 is 11 amino acids long. Germline values: CDR1 SQVTM, CDR2 ANQGSEA. This chain's CDR3 is CSVLGGVEQFF. In DNA form, the CDR3 reads TGCAGCGTCCTTGGCGGGGTTGAGCAGTTCTTC.

This clone appeared a single time. The chain couples TRBV5-4 to TRBJ2-5; D gene uncertain. Germline values: CDR1 SGHNT, CDR2 YYREEE (reference sequence). The CDR3 length is 13 residues. V was pared by 0 bases and J by 7 bases, with 10 bases between. CDR3 in DNA: TGTGCCAGCAGCTTGGCCGACCCCTTGACCCAGTACTTC. Protein sequence: CASSLADPLTQYF.

This chain links TRBV2 with TRBJ2-5; D ambiguous. The germline CDR1 and CDR2 sequences are SNHLY and FYNNEI. The V end lost 4 bases, the J end lost 6 bases, and 9 bases lay between the germline ends. The CDR3 is made up of 12 amino acids. The CDR3 bases are TGTGCCAGCAGTGCGGTTTTGAAGACCCAGTACTTC. This sequence encodes CASSAVLKTQYF. Drawing the rest from reference TRBV2 and TRBJ2-5, the complete variable domain is EPEVTQTPSHQVTQMGQEVILRCVPISNHLYFYWYRQILGQKVEFLVSFYNNEISEKSEIFDDQFSVERPDGSNFTLKIRSTKLEDSAMYFCASSAVLKTQYFGPGTRLLVL.

This chain uses TRBV9 with TRBJ2-7; 8 nucleotides match TRBD2. Germline assignment: CDR1 SGDLS and CDR2 YYNGEE. Losses at the gene ends were 4 bases for V and 7 bases for J; bases not matched to a gene: 16. The CDR3 length is 16 residues. CDR3 in amino acids: CASSPSGAGAREEQYF. The CDR3 DNA is TGTGCCAGCAGCCCCTCCGGAGCGGGAGCTAGGGAAGAGCAGTACTTC.

The J gene is TRBJ1-3, the V gene TRBV30, with D possibly being TRBD1 (6 bases). The CDR3 runs 14 residues. The V gene's germline CDR1 is GTSNPN and CDR2 SVGIG (reference sequence). V was cut by 5 bases and J by 2 bases, with 13 bases left in between. CDR3 sequence: CAWVTGKAGNTIYF. In DNA form, the CDR3 reads TGTGCCTGGGTTACAGGGAAGGCTGGAAACACCATATATTTT.

As concerns this clone: A much larger clone lies one base from this, so it may be a read error. V and J are TRBV11-2 and TRBJ1-5; D uncertain. The CDR3 is 12 residues long. Between the trimmed V and J ends, which lost 1 base and 5 bases, there was a span of 3 bases. The germline V gene encodes CDR1 SGHAT and CDR2 FQNNGV. CDR3 region: CASSLGDQPQHF. The DNA of the CDR3 is TGTGCCAGCAGCTTAGGTGATCAGCCCCAGCATTTT.